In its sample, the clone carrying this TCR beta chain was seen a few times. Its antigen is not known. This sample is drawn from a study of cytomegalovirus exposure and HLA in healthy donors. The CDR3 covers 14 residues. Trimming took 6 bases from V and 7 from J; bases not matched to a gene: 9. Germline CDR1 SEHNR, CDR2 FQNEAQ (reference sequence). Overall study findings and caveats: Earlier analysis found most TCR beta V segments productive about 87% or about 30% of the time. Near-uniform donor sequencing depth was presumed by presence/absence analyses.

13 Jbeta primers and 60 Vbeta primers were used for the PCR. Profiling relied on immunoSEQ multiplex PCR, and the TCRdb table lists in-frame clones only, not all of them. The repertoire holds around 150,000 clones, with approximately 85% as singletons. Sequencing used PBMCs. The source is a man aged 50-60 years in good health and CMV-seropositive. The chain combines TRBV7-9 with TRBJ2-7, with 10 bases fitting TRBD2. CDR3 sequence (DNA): TGTGCCAGCAGTATACTAGCGGGGTCTAGAGAGCAGTACTTC. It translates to CASSILAGSREQYF.